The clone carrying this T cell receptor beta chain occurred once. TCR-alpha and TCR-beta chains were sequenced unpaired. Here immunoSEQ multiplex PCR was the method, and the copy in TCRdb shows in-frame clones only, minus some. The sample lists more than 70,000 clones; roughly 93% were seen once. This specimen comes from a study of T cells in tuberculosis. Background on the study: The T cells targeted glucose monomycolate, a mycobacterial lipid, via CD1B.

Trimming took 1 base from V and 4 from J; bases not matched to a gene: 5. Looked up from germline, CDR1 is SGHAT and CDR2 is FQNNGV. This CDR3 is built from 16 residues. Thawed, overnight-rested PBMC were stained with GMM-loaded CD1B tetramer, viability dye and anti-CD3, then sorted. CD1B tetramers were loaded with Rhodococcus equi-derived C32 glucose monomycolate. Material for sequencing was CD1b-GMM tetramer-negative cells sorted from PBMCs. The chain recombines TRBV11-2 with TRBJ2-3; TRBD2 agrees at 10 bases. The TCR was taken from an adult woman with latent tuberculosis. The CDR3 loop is CASSLARTSGADTQYF. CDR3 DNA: TGTGCCAGCAGCTTAGCCCGGACTAGCGGCGCAGATACGCAGTATTTT.